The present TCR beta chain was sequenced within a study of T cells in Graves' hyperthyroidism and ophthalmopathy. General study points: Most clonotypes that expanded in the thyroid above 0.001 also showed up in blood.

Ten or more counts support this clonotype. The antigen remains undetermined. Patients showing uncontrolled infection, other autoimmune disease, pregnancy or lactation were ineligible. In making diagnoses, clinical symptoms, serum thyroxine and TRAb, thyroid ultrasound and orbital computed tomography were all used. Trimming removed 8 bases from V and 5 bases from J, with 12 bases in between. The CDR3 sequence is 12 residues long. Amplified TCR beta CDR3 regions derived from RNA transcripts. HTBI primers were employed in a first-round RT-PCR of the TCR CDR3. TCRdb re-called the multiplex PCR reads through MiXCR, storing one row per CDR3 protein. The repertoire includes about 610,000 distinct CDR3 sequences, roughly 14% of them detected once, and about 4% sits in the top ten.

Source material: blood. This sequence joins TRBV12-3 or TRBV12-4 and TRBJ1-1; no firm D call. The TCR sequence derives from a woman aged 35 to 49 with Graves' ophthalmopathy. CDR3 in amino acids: CASRLAGTEAFF. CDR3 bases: TGTGCCAGCCGATTGGCAGGAACTGAAGCTTTCTTT.